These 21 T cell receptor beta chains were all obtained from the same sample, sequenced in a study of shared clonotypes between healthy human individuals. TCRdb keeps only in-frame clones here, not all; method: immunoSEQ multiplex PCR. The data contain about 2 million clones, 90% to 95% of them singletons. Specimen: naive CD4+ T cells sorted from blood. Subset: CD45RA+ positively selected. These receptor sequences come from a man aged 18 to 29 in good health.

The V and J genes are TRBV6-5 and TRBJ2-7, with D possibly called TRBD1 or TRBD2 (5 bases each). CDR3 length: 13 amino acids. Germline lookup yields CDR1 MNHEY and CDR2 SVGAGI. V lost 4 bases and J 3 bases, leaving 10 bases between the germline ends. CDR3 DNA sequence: TGTGCCAGCAGTTTCGGGACCCTCTACGAGCAGTACTTC. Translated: CASSFGTLYEQYF.

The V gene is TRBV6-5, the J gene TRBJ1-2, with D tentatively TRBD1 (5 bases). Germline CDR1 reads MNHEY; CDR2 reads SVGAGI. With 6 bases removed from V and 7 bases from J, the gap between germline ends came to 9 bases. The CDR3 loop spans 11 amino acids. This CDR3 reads CASRGPTGYTF. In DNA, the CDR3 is TGTGCCAGCAGGGGGCCGACTGGCTACACCTTC.

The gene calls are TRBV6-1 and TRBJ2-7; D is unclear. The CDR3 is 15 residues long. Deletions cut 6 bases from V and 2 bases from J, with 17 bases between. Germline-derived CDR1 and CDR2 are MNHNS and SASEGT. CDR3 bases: TGTGCCAGCAGGGGATCGAGGATTCAGGCCTACGAGCAGTACTTC. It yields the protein CASRGSRIQAYEQYF.

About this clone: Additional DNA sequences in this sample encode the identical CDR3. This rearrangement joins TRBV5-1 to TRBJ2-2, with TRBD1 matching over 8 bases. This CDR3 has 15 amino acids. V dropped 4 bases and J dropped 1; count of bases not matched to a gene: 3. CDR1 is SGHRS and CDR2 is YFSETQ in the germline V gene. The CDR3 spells CASSPGTGNTGELFF. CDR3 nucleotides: TGCGCCAGCAGCCCGGGGACAGGGAACACCGGGGAGCTGTTTTTT.

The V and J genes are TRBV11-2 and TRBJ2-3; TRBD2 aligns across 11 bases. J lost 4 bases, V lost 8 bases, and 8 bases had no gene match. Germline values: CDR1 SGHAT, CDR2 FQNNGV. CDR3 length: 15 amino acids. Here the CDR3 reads CASSTGTSGADTQYF. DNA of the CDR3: TGTGCCAGCTCAACCGGGACTAGCGGCGCAGATACGCAGTATTTT.

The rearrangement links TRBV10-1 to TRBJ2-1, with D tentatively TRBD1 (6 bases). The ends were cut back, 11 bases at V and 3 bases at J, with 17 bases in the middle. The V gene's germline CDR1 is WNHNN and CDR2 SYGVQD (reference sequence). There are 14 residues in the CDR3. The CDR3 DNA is TGCGCCCCCGTGACAGGAGAACTCTACAATGAGCAGTTCTTC. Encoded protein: CAPVTGELYNEQFF.

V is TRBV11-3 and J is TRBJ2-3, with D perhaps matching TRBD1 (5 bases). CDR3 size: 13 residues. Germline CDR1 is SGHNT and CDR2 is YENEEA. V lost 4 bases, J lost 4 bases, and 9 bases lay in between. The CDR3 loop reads CASSSGFPDTQYF. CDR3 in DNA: TGTGCCAGCAGCTCAGGGTTCCCAGATACGCAGTATTTT.

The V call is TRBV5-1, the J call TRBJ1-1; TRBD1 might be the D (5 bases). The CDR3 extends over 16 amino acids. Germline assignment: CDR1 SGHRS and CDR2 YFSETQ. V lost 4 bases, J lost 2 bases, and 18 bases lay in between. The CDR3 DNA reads TGCGCCAGCAGCCCGGCATATGGGGGTGGCAACACTGAAGCTTTCTTT. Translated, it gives CASSPAYGGGNTEAFF.

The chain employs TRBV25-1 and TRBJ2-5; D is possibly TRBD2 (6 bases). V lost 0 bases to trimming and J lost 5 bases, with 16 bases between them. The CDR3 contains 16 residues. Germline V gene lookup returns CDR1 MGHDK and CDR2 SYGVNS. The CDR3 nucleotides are TGTGCCAGCAGTGAATATAGGGCGGGGTCTATGGAGACCCAGTACTTC. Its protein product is CASSEYRAGSMETQYF. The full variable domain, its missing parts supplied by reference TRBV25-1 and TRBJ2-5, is EADIYQTPRYLVIGTGKKITLECSQTMGHDKMYWYQQDPGMELHLIHYSYGVNSTEKGDLSSESTVSRIRTEHFPLTLESARPSHTSQYLCASSEYRAGSMETQYFGPGTRLLVL.

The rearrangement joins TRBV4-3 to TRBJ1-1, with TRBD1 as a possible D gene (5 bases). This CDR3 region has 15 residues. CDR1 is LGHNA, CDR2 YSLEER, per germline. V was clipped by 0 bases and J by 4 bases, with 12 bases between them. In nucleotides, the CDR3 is TGCGCCAGCAGCCAAGAGGGGGAGTCGAGCACTGAAGCTTTCTTT. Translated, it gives CASSQEGESSTEAFF.

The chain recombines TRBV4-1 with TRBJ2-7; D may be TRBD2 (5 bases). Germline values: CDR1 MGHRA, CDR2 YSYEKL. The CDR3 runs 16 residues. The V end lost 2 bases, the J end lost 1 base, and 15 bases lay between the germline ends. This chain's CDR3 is CASSQPTAGKSYEQYF. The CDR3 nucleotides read TGCGCCAGCAGCCAACCCACCGCCGGGAAGTCCTACGAGCAGTACTTC.

The CDR3 DNA sequence: TGCAGCGCCGCCGGGACTAGTGAAGAGACCCAGTACTTC. Residues: CSAAGTSEETQYF. The chain has TRBV29-1 and TRBJ2-5; the match to TRBD2 covers 8 bases. CDR1 and CDR2 (germline): SQVTM, ANQGSEA. V lost 7 bases and J lost 3; bases outside the gene matches: 7. The CDR3 is made up of 13 amino acids.

In DNA, the CDR3 is TGTGCCAGCTCCGAAGGAGCAGGGCCTATTGGCTACACCTTC. It translates to CASSEGAGPIGYTF. The chain links TRBV18 to TRBJ1-2, with D possibly TRBD1 on 5 matching bases. The V end was cut by 6 bases, the J end by 7 bases, with 18 bases between. The CDR3 loop spans 14 amino acids. Germline V gene data show CDR1 as KGHSH and CDR2 as LQKENI.

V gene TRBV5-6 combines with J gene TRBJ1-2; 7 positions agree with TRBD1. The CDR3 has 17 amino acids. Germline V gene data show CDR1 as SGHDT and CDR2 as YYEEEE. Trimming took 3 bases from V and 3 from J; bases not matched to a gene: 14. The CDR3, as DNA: TGTGCCAGCAGCTACTTCTACCCGGATACAGGGGACTATGGCTACACCTTC. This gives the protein CASSYFYPDTGDYGYTF.

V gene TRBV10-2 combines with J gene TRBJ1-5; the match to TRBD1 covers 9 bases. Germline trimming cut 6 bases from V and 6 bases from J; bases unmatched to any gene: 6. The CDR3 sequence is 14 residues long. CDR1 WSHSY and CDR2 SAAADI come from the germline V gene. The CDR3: CASSGGTGRQPQHF. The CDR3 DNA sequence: TGCGCCAGCAGCGGCGGGACAGGGCGTCAGCCCCAGCATTTT.

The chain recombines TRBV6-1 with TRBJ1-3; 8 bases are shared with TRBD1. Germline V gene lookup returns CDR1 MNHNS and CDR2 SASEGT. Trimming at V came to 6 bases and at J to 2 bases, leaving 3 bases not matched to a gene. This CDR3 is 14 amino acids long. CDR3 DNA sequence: TGTGCCAGCAGCAGGGGGCAAGCTGGAAACACCATATATTTT. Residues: CASSRGQAGNTIYF.

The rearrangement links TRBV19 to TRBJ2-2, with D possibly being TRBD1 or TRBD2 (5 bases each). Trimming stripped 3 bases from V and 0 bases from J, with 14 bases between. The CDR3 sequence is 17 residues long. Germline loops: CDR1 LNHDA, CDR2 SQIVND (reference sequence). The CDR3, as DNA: TGTGCCAGTAGTATCCATAGTCGGGGCCCGAACACCGGGGAGCTGTTTTTT. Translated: CASSIHSRGPNTGELFF.

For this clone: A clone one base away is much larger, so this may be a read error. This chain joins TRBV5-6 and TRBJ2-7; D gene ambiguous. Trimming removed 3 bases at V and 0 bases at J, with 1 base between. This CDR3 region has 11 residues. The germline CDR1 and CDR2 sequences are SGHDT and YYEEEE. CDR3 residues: CASSYSYEQYF. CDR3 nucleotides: TGTGCCAGCAGCTACTCCTACGAGCAGTACTTC.

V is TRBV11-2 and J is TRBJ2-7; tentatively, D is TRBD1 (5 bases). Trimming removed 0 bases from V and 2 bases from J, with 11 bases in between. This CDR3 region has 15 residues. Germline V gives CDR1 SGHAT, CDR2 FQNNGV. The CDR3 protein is CASSLDLRQTYEQYF. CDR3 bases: TGTGCCAGCAGCTTAGATCTAAGACAGACCTACGAGCAGTACTTC.

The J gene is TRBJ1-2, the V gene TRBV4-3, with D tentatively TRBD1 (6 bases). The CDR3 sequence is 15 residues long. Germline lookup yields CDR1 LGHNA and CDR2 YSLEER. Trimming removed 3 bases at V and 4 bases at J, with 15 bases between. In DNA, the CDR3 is TGCGCCAGCAGCCAGAATATACAGGGTATCTATGGCTACACCTTC. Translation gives CASSQNIQGIYGYTF.

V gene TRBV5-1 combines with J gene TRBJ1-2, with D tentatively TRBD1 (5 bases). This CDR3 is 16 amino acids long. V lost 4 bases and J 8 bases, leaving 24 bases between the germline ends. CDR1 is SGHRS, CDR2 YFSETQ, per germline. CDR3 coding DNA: TGCGCCAGCAGCCCCCCGGACCTCTCTTTCGGGGGGGGCTACACCTTC. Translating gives CASSPPDLSFGGGYTF. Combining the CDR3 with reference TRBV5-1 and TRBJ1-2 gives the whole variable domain KAGVTQTPRYLIKTRGQQVTLSCSPISGHRSVSWYQQTPGQGLQFLFEYFSETQRNKGNFPGRFSGRQFSNSRSEMNVSTLELGDSALYLCASSPPDLSFGGGYTFGSGTRLTVV.